The subject of this entry is one T cell receptor beta chain. Its antigen is not known. The table came from immunoSEQ multiplex PCR; TCRdb's copy has only in-frame clones and leaves some out. This table holds about 81,000 clones, around 90% found once. Germline V lookup: CDR1 SGHNT, CDR2 YYREEE (reference sequence). Between the trimmed V and J ends, which lost 4 bases and 6 bases, there was a span of 20 bases. The CDR3 is 15 amino acids. The data belong to a study of T cell responses to AZD1222 COVID-19 vaccine. Whole-study findings and limits: Spike-specific TCR breadth and depth went up after people got two AZD1222 doses. Nearly half of spike-specific TCRs reportedly target unmutated variant regions.

This TCR derives from an adult who received the AZD1222 COVID-19 vaccine. The sample consisted of peripheral blood, taken 28 days after the second AZD1222 dose. The chain carries TRBV5-4 and TRBJ2-7, with D maybe TRBD2 (5 bases). The CDR3 coding sequence is TGTGCCAGCAGCCCCTATCCCCGGGGTCGCGGCGAGCAGTACTTC. This sequence encodes CASSPYPRGRGEQYF.